This TCR beta chain was recorded in a study of metastatic and nonmetastatic thyroid tumors (dated by TCRdb to the early 2020s). Background on the whole study: For patients with malignant and with benign thyroid disease, the researchers compared repertoires between peripheral blood samples and tumor or nodule tissue samples.

Summary of the overall study and its limitations: TCR beta diversity was reported as significantly higher in malignant tumors than in benign nodules, in both blood and tumor samples.

Before undergoing thyroid surgery, none of the patients had been given any kind of treatment. Patient clinical samples collected from about 2011 to 2018 were retrospectively analysed using T-cell receptor beta sequencing. Receptor libraries were prepared by PCR. TCRdb lists the instrument as Illumina HiSeq 4000. High-throughput sequencing was used to profile the CDR3 region of the TCR beta-chain in every patient. Regarding the original processing steps: A classifier to discriminate distant-metastatic papillary thyroid cancer patients was built from CDR3 differences across clinicopathological groups. To measure repertoire diversity the researchers used the Shannon index, while the Morisita-Horn index served to gauge how similar the tumor and blood repertoires were. TCRdb reprocessed the public reads (quality trimming at Q25 with fastp, clone calling with MiXCR) and kept in-frame beta chains. TCRdb's processing, not the study's, gives the V and J calls here. This sample has about 40,000 clones in its table, and 9.5% to 12% of those were observed once. The ten biggest clones cover roughly 23% of the sample.

CDR1 and CDR2 were assigned from the germline V gene as SGHVS and FQNEAQ. Relative to germline, V is 4 bases shorter and J is 1 base shorter, with 14 bases between their ends. The CDR3 spans 15 residues, from the cysteine through the phenylalanine. Just CDR3 DNA is preserved here, 45 bases in frame from base 1. This clone was counted ten times or more. The target of this receptor is not known. No much larger clone is present one base from it, and per-base qualities are unavailable. This clonotype originated in a female donor with papillary thyroid cancer or a benign thyroid nodule (not recorded which). Some clones in this sample may be carry-over from other donors' samples. What was sequenced was blood. The sequence links TRBV7-8 to TRBJ2-7, with a tentative D gene TRBD2 over 6 matching bases. The CDR3: CASSSWAGWSYEQYF. The bases are TGTGCCAGCAGCTCCTGGGCGGGATGGTCCTACGAGCAGTACTTC.